This TCR beta chain came from a study of siplizumab effects on memory and regulatory T cells. Sample share makes this clone medium-sized. What it binds is not known. The protocol was immunoSEQ multiplex PCR, while the TCRdb copy is restricted to in-frame clones and leaves out a portion. This table has some 9,900 clones, about 46% appearing once. The germline gives CDR1 MNHEY, CDR2 SVGAGI. The CDR3 totals 14 residues. Deletions cut 0 bases from V and 8 bases from J, with 11 bases between. General observations from the study: Major contributors to the alloresponse seemed to be naive T cells, which also appeared more diverse than memory cells. Unstimulated subsets contained matches for only a minor fraction of alloreactive clones.

The mixed lymphocyte reaction cells underwent coculture at 37°C for about six days. Responder PBMCs were labelled with CFSE and stimulator PBMCs with Violet Dye, mixed 1:1. Input material: CFSE-low (dividing) CD8+ T cells sorted from an allogeneic mixed lymphocyte reaction. The TCR comes from a human donor in good health; the cells came from an allogeneic mixed lymphocyte reaction. The V gene is TRBV6-5, the J gene TRBJ2-1; no clear D gene. In DNA, the CDR3 is TGTGCCAGCAGTTACTCGATGGGCAACTATGAGCAGTTCTTC. This codes for CASSYSMGNYEQFF.